This TCR beta chain was identified during a study of T cell clonality in common variable immunodeficiency. Study results and caveats: Common variable immunodeficiency TCR beta sequences reportedly had fewer deletions and N-nucleotide insertions. Fewer TCRbeta clones were shared among CVID subjects than controls.

CDR1 is SQVTM and CDR2 is ANQGSEA in the germline V gene. With 6 bases clipped from V and 9 bases from J, the junction kept 15 bases outside the gene matches. This CDR3 has 15 amino acids. By share, this clone ranks as medium-sized. Its specificity is unknown. The DNA ends 3 residues before the CDR3 does, and the rest of the CDR3 is filled in from the germline J gene. Profiling relied on immunoSEQ multiplex PCR, and the TCRdb table lists in-frame clones only, not all of them. This sample carries 15,000 to 20,000 clones, none of them present only once. The sample was peripheral blood mononuclear cells. The chain combines TRBV29-1 with TRBJ2-1, with 9 bases lining up with TRBD2. This receptor was obtained from a human donor with common variable immunodeficiency. This chain's CDR3 is CSVDHSGRRPLEQFF. CDR3 DNA, as far as it was read: TGCAGCGTCGATCATAGCGGGAGACGACCTCTTGAG.